These T cell receptor beta chains were read from a single sample in a study of blood T cell repertoires in COVID-19. The repertoire was sequenced with immunoSEQ multiplex PCR; TCRdb's copy has only in-frame clones and lacks some. The sample lists about 220,000 clones, 80% to 90% seen once, with approximately 4% in the top ten. The sequenced sample was PBMCs or T cells enriched from blood (not recorded which). The receptors originated from a woman aged 35 to 49 who had been exposed to COVID-19. Both conserved end residues are part of each CDR3. D genes are given only for firm matches. Size is stated for part of the rows, as once, few or many counts, or as a class when the clone is expanded.

CDR3	DNA	D	J	size	V
CASSPGTRGAGELFF	TGTGCCAGTAGTCCGGGAACCCGGGGGGCCGGGGAGCTGTTTTTT	TRBD2	TRBJ2-2	-	TRBV19
CASSPRGGSGNTIYF	TGTGCCAGCAGCCCTAGAGGGGGCTCTGGAAACACCATATATTTT	-	TRBJ1-3	-	TRBV3-1/TRBV3-2
CAISENTVSNQPQHF	TGTGCCATCAGTGAAAACACAGTTAGCAATCAGCCCCAGCATTTT	-	TRBJ1-5	-	TRBV10-3
CASSSSLGRGNTEAFF	TGTGCCAGCAGTTCCTCTCTTGGAAGAGGCAACACTGAAGCTTTCTTT	-	TRBJ1-1	-	TRBV27
CASSGGTSLADTQYF	TGTGCCAGCAGCGGGGGGACTAGTCTCGCAGATACGCAGTATTTT	TRBD2	TRBJ2-3	-	TRBV9
CASSQYTGVNYEQYF	TGCGCCAGCAGCCAGTACACAGGGGTCAACTACGAGCAGTACTTC	TRBD1	TRBJ2-7	-	TRBV4-1
CASSVEDRYGYTF	TGTGCCAGCAGCGTAGAAGACAGGTACGGCTACACCTTC	-	TRBJ1-2	-	TRBV9
CASSPLQGGKRELFF	TGTGCCAGCAGCCCTCTGCAGGGGGGAAAAAGGGAGCTGTTTTTT	-	TRBJ2-2	-	TRBV27
CASSLRNRDRVANEQFF	TGTGCCAGCAGTTTAAGAAACCGGGACAGGGTTGCCAATGAGCAGTTCTTC	TRBD1	TRBJ2-1	-	TRBV27
CASSLGDPLNYGYTF	TGTGCCAGCAGTTTAGGAGACCCCCTCAACTATGGCTACACCTTC	-	TRBJ1-2	-	TRBV27
CASSIGTGRPGNTIYF	TGTGCCAGTAGCATCGGGACAGGAAGACCAGGAAACACCATATATTTT	TRBD1	TRBJ1-3	-	TRBV19
CASSQDGRQSNYGYTF	TGCGCCAGCAGCCAAGATGGACGACAGTCTAACTATGGCTACACCTTC	-	TRBJ1-2	-	TRBV4-1
CASSRLGGGYGYTF	TGTGCCAGCAGCCGTTTAGGGGGTGGCTATGGCTACACCTTC	-	TRBJ1-2	few	TRBV6-5
CASRVVVAGEDTF	TGTGCCAGCAGAGTTGTAGTAGCTGGAGAGGACACCTTC	-	TRBJ1-2	-	TRBV27
CASSFPASGETGGQYF	TGTGCCAGCAGTTTCCCCGCTAGCGGGGAGACGGGAGGGCAGTACTTC	TRBD2	TRBJ2-7	-	TRBV28
CASSQEDRDTGELFF	TGCGCCAGCAGCCAAGAGGACAGGGACACCGGGGAGCTGTTTTTT	TRBD1	TRBJ2-2	once	TRBV4-1
CASSLSSALDNSPLHF	TGTGCCAGCAGCTTAAGTTCAGCCCTAGATAATTCACCCCTCCACTTT	-	TRBJ1-6	-	TRBV7-8
CASSNLASGGRLHTEAFF	TGTGCCAGCAGCAACCTAGCCTCAGGGGGCAGGTTGCACACTGAAGCTTTCTTT	TRBD1	TRBJ1-1	-	TRBV28
CSASKAGTGNGYTF	TGCAGTGCTAGTAAAGCCGGGACAGGGAATGGCTACACCTTC	TRBD1	TRBJ1-2	many	TRBV20-1
CASSLSTGATIYGYTF	TGTGCCAGCAGTTTATCGACAGGGGCCACCATCTATGGCTACACCTTC	TRBD1	TRBJ1-2	-	TRBV27
CASSSQGVYGYTF	TGTGCCAGCAGCTCACAGGGTGTCTATGGCTACACCTTC	-	TRBJ1-2	-	TRBV7-9
CASSQDSVSYGYTF	TGCGCCAGCAGCCAAGATTCCGTGTCCTATGGCTACACCTTC	-	TRBJ1-2	-	TRBV4-3
CASSIYGTGEINQPQHF	TGTGCCAGTAGTATTTACGGGACAGGGGAAATCAATCAGCCCCAGCATTTT	TRBD1	TRBJ1-5	-	TRBV19
CASGVPGQAYGYTF	TGTGCCAGCGGAGTGCCGGGACAGGCCTATGGCTACACCTTC	TRBD1	TRBJ1-2	few	TRBV27
CASSRPVNTGELFF	TGTGCCAGCAGCCGTCCGGTGAACACCGGGGAGCTGTTTTTT	-	TRBJ2-2	few	TRBV4-2
CASSPRTSGGAREYNEQFF	TGTGCCAGCAGCCCAAGGACTAGCGGGGGGGCCAGGGAATATAATGAGCAGTTCTTC	TRBD2	TRBJ2-1	-	TRBV9
CASSFNRGANYGYTF	TGTGCCAGCAGCTTTAACAGGGGCGCTAACTATGGCTACACCTTC	TRBD1	TRBJ1-2	-	TRBV7-9
CASSPSRDYNEQFF	TGTGCCAGCTCACCGAGTCGCGACTACAATGAGCAGTTCTTC	-	TRBJ2-1	-	TRBV18
CASSSPGRGTTDTQYF	TGTGCCAGCTCCAGCCCGGGGCGGGGAACCACAGATACGCAGTATTTT	-	TRBJ2-3	-	TRBV7-2
CASSSLGGGAYEQYF	TGTGCCAGCAGTTCCCTCGGGGGTGGTGCCTACGAGCAGTACTTC	-	TRBJ2-7	-	TRBV27
CASRGKTAHLRRGYTF	TGTGCCAGCAGGGGAAAGACAGCCCACCTCCGGAGAGGCTACACCTTC	-	TRBJ1-2	-	TRBV5-6
CASRRGLAGSYNEQFF	TGTGCCAGCCGTAGGGGACTAGCCGGGTCCTACAATGAGCAGTTCTTC	TRBD2	TRBJ2-1	-	TRBV2
CASSPTGTGIGNIQYF	TGTGCCAGCTCACCAACCGGAACAGGGATTGGAAACATTCAGTACTTC	-	TRBJ2-4	-	TRBV18
CASSPGQDLNYGYTF	TGTGCCAGCTCACCGGGACAGGACCTTAACTATGGCTACACCTTC	TRBD1	TRBJ1-2	-	TRBV18
CASSLDRRDTQYF	TGTGCCAGCAGCTTAGACAGGCGGGATACGCAGTATTTT	-	TRBJ2-3	-	TRBV13
CASSQAYEQYF	TGTGCCAGCAGCCAAGCGTACGAGCAGTACTTC	-	TRBJ2-7	-	TRBV3-1/TRBV3-2
CASSYGSGNQPQHF	TGTGCCAGCAGTTACGGTTCTGGCAATCAGCCCCAGCATTTT	-	TRBJ1-5	-	TRBV28
CASSPGQSYEQYF	TGTGCCAGCAGTCCCGGACAGTCCTACGAGCAGTACTTC	-	TRBJ2-7	once	TRBV6-2/TRBV6-3
CASSPNGRGFTDTQYF	TGTGCCAGCAGCCCAAACGGGCGGGGCTTCACAGATACGCAGTATTTT	-	TRBJ2-3	-	TRBV7-6
CASSIEGEKLFF	TGTGCCAGTAGTATCGAGGGTGAAAAACTGTTTTTT	-	TRBJ1-4	-	TRBV19
CASSQGYGGGGTEAFF	TGTGCCAGCAGCCAAGGGTATGGGGGCGGTGGGACTGAAGCTTTCTTT	-	TRBJ1-1	-	TRBV3-1/TRBV3-2
CASSYQGANEQYF	TGTGCCAGCAGCTACCAGGGGGCCAACGAGCAGTACTTC	TRBD1	TRBJ2-7	-	TRBV5-4
CASSFPSLYGYTF	TGTGCCAGCAGCTTCCCAAGCCTCTATGGCTACACCTTC	-	TRBJ1-2	once	TRBV5-4
CASSLAQGARYGYTF	TGCGCCAGCAGCTTGGCACAGGGGGCTCGGTATGGCTACACCTTC	TRBD1	TRBJ1-2	-	TRBV5-1
CSASSERGGVNEQFF	TGCAGTGCTAGTAGCGAGAGGGGGGGTGTCAATGAGCAGTTCTTC	-	TRBJ2-1	-	TRBV20-1
CSVPAPRGQILAGSSSTDTQYF	TGCAGCGTTCCAGCCCCCAGGGGACAGATCCTAGCGGGGTCCTCGTCCACAGATACGCAGTATTTT	TRBD2	TRBJ2-3	-	TRBV29-1